This T cell receptor (beta chain) was identified during a study of cytomegalovirus exposure and HLA in healthy donors. Overall study context: It was reported in a later analysis that the same platform had been used for the 90 to 150 validation repertoires as for the roughly 710 first-cohort repertoires.

Here immunoSEQ multiplex PCR was the method, and the copy in TCRdb shows in-frame clones only, minus some. Among 250,000 to 350,000 clones, 86% were seen once, and the ten largest hold under 0.85%. Findings and caveats of the study: Cytomegalovirus-associated status was assigned to more than 150 TCR beta chains. There were a few CMV-associated chains whose specificity for CMV antigens was confirmed in vitro.

Germline V gene data show CDR1 as MGHDK and CDR2 as SYGVNS. CDR3 length: 13 residues. The V end was cut by 4 bases, the J end by 0 bases, with 6 bases between. With regard to this clone: The target antigen is unknown.

The V and J genes are TRBV25-1 and TRBJ1-1; D is unclear. Sequenced sample: PBMCs. The origin of this receptor is a young woman in good health and CMV-seronegative. This chain's CDR3 is CASSARLNTEAFF. The CDR3 DNA is TGTGCCAGCAGTGCCAGGCTGAACACTGAAGCTTTCTTT. Together with reference TRBV25-1 and TRBJ1-1, the CDR3 gives the full variable domain: EADIYQTPRYLVIGTGKKITLECSQTMGHDKMYWYQQDPGMELHLIHYSYGVNSTEKGDLSSESTVSRIRTEHFPLTLESARPSHTSQYLCASSARLNTEAFFGQGTRLTVV.